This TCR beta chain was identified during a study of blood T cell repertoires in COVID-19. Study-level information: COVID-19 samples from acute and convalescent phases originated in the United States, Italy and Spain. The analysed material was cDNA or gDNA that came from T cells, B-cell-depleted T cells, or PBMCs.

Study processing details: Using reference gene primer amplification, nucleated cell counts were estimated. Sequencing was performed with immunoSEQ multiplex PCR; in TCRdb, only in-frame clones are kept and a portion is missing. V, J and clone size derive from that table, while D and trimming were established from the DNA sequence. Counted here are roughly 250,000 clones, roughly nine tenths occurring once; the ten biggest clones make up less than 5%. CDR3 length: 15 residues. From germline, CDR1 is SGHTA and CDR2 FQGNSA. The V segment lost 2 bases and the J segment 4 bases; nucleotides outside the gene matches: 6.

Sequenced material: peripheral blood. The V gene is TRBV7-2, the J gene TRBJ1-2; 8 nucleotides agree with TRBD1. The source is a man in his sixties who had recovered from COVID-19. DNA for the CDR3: TGTGCCAGCAGCTTATACCGGACAGGGAGCTATGGCTACACCTTC. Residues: CASSLYRTGSYGYTF.